This T cell receptor (beta chain) was profiled in a study of OX40 agonist ivuxolimab in advanced cancers. About the investigation overall: Ivuxolimab was an agonistic, fully human IgG2 monoclonal antibody directed against OX40 (CD134), a costimulatory receptor. Prior anti-PD-1, anti-PD-L1 or anti-CTLA-4 therapy was permitted, and 35% to 40% of dose-escalation patients had received checkpoint inhibitors. Of the approximately 54 dose-escalation patients, hepatocellular carcinoma was present in about 20, melanoma in around 15, renal cell carcinoma in 9 and head and neck cancer in 9. In the dose-escalation cohort, more than 75% of patients were male, and the mean age was roughly 60 years, with a range of about 20 to 90. Intravenous ivuxolimab was administered to patients every 2 weeks at six dose levels: 0.01, 0.1, 0.3, 1.5, 3 and 10 mg/kg. Partial responses occurred in three dose-escalation patients: two with cutaneous melanoma and one with hepatocellular carcinoma. The paper reports the monotherapy dose-escalation portion (N of about 50 patients) of the phase I ivuxolimab trial. Peripheral TCRbeta sequencing aimed to test whether ivuxolimab altered TCR sequence diversity and caused clonal T-cell expansion.

This clone is a singleton in its sample. Its specific antigen is unknown. No per-base quality is available; no much larger clone lies one base away. What the work shows at the level of the full study, not this receptor alone: The antigen specificity of the clonally expanded peripheral T cells was not determined. After ivuxolimab, more expanded clones were found on average in CD8+ T cells than in CD4+ T cells. In partial responders in the 0.1-3.0 mg/kg groups, normalized peripheral clonal expansion was found to be among the lowest, especially among CD8+ T cells. At doses of 0.1 to 3.0 mg/kg, clonal expansion of both CD4+ and CD8+ T cells in blood was seen between baseline and week 6. Low levels of normalized T-cell clonal expansion were also seen in some patients who did not respond.

For sequencing of the TCRbeta CDR3 region, genomic DNA was extracted from the sorted cells. The immunoSEQ Assay was used for sequencing of TCRbeta CDR3 regions. TCRdb mirrors the immuneACCESS table, restricted to in-frame sequences. Some clones are absent from its copies; in checked studies, under half trace to an unresolved V gene, and the reason for the others is unknown. The sample records about 79,000 clones, 88% of which are singletons. The ten largest clones take up about 4% of the sample. The CDR3, from cysteine to phenylalanine, totals 13 residues. The kept DNA is CDR3 alone, 39 bases in frame from the first base. The germline ends are 6 bases apart after V is trimmed by 6 bases and J by 0 bases. From a lookup of the germline V gene, CDR1 and CDR2 are MNHNS and SASEGT. The trial excluded patients who had a history of autoimmune disease or were on systemic immunosuppression. Peripheral blood for TCR sequencing was drawn from every dose cohort at baseline, at cycle 4 day 1 and at cycle 7 day 1. Samples were obtained from an open-label, multicenter, first-in-human phase I dose-escalation trial of ivuxolimab. Adults with locally advanced or metastatic melanoma, renal cell, hepatocellular, or head and neck squamous cell carcinoma were enrolled in the trial. Before TCR sequencing, CD4+ T cells and CD8+ T cells were sorted from peripheral blood as separate populations.

Sequenced here: CD4+ or CD8+ T cells sorted from blood, sampled in a trial of the OX40 agonist ivuxolimab. This TCR derives from an adult with an advanced solid tumor such as melanoma, head and neck, liver or kidney cancer. This sequence uses TRBV6-1 and TRBJ1-3; the D gene remains uncertain. Here the CDR3 is given as CASSPNSGNTIYF. The nucleotide sequence is TGTGCCAGCAGCCCGAACTCTGGAAACACCATATATTTT.